This entry describes one TCR beta chain. Its antigen remains unidentified. Germline V gene data show CDR1 as SGHDN and CDR2 as FVKESK. With 1 base removed from V and 4 bases from J, the gap between germline ends came to 10 bases. CDR3 size: 14 residues. The data stem from a study of beta chain features in type 1 diabetes. Looking at the study overall: Examination covered under 120 million sorted cells spanning all samples.

Broader study findings: Relative to healthy donors, patients appeared to have naive, central memory and Treg TCRB repertoires that were more similar. Type 1 diabetes patients had moderately but significantly shorter TCRB CDR3s in all four CD4+ subsets.

Staining for CD45RO/CCR7/CD25/CD127/CD95/CD27 allowed sorting of CD4+ naive, central memory, regulatory and stem cell-like memory cells. Reverse transcribing all isolated RNA meant expressed TCRB transcripts were sequenced. The data were produced by immunoSEQ multiplex PCR, yet TCRdb's version contains in-frame clones alone and is incomplete. This repertoire shows 300,000 to 450,000 clones, around 20% found once; its top ten account for 0.044%. Source material: naive CD4+ T cells from blood. This clonotype originated in a woman under 30 in good health. The chain employs TRBV14 and TRBJ1-2; possibly TRBD1 for D (6 bases). CDR3 nucleotide sequence: TGTGCCAGCAGCCAAGGTCAGGGGCTCTATGGCTACACCTTC. Its translation is CASSQGQGLYGYTF.